The subject of this entry is one T cell receptor beta chain. The antigen is not known. The data stem from a study of T cell clones after liver transplantation. Study-level information: Graft-donor-reactive sequences were compared with third-party-reactive TCRbeta sequences from pre-transplant mixed lymphocyte reactions. Study-wide results and limits: Compared with third party-reactive sequences, donor-reactive ones declined more, independent of withdrawal success.

This table comes from immunoSEQ multiplex PCR, and its TCRdb copy is limited to in-frame clones, with some not included. Of around 18,000 clones in the sample, 80% to 90% were seen once. The TCR originated in a human patient who received a liver transplant. The graft donor may be the source of some T cells. This sample comprised CD8+ T cells from blood, obtained around 45 months after liver transplant.

CDR3 region: CASSQDLRSYEQYF. The CDR3 nucleotides are TGCGCCAGCAGCCAAGATCTGCGCTCCTACGAGCAGTACTTC. The chain combines TRBV4-1 with TRBJ2-7; the D is unclear. V lost 0 bases and J lost 0, with 6 bases in between. Germline V gene data show CDR1 as MGHRA and CDR2 as YSYEKL. The CDR3 extends over 14 amino acids.